These 26 T cell receptor beta chains originate from one sample sequenced in a study of blood T cell repertoires in COVID-19. The protocol was immunoSEQ multiplex PCR, while the TCRdb copy is restricted to in-frame clones and leaves out a portion. The sample holds roughly 240,000 clones, roughly 80% seen once. The sample was PBMCs or T cells enriched from blood (not recorded which). Receptor source: a woman aged 40 to 55 who had been exposed to COVID-19.

The chain carries TRBV5-1 and TRBJ2-2; tentatively, D is TRBD2 (5 bases). The CDR3 sequence is 16 residues long. CDR1 and CDR2 (germline): SGHRS, YFSETQ. Trimming took off 0 bases at V and 1 base at J, with 10 bases between the two ends. CDR3 region: CASSLADGRNTGELFF. CDR3 DNA sequence: TGCGCCAGCAGCTTGGCCGATGGGAGGAACACCGGGGAGCTGTTTTTT.

The chain joins TRBV2 to TRBJ2-5; D possibly corresponds to TRBD2 (5 bases). There are 13 residues in the CDR3. V dropped 4 bases and J dropped 3 bases, with 9 bases sitting between them. Germline loops: CDR1 SNHLY, CDR2 FYNNEI. The CDR3 protein is CASSVRVEETQYF. Here the CDR3 DNA reads TGTGCCAGCAGTGTGCGGGTTGAAGAGACCCAGTACTTC.

This chain uses TRBV6-1 with TRBJ1-1, with TRBD1 identical over 9 bases. The J segment lost 0 bases and the V segment lost 4 bases, leaving 12 bases of the junction unmatched. CDR1 is MNHNS, CDR2 SASEGT, per germline. CDR3 length: 18 residues. CDR3 nucleotides: TGTGCCAGCAGTGGGGACAGGGCCGCACTACCTATGAACACTGAAGCTTTCTTT. Its protein is CASSGDRAALPMNTEAFF.

The rearrangement joins TRBV19 to TRBJ2-1, with 8 bases lining up with TRBD2. This CDR3 has 15 residues. Germline CDR1 LNHDA, CDR2 SQIVND (reference sequence). V shed 1 base and J 4 bases; nucleotides not matched to a gene: 3. This CDR3 is CASSIAGGDYNEQFF. The DNA for the CDR3 is TGTGCCAGTAGTATAGCGGGGGGGGATTACAATGAGCAGTTCTTC. Full variable domain (rest looked up from reference TRBV19 and TRBJ2-1): DGGITQSPKYLFRKEGQNVTLSCEQNLNHDAMYWYRQDPGQGLRLIYYSQIVNDFQKGDIAEGYSVSREKKESFPLTVTSAQKNPTAFYLCASSIAGGDYNEQFFGPGTRLTVL.

The chain combines TRBV6-5 with TRBJ1-5; D is undetermined. V shed 7 bases and J shed 5 bases, with 12 bases lying between them. CDR1 is MNHEY and CDR2 is SVGAGI in the germline V gene. The CDR3 runs 13 residues. As DNA, the CDR3 is TGTGCCAGCACGCGGGGTGTAGATCAGCCCCAGCATTTT. Protein sequence: CASTRGVDQPQHF.

The CDR3 DNA reads as TGTGCCAGTAGTATTCAAGGGGGGGGCTACAATGAGCAGTTCTTC. Encoded protein: CASSIQGGGYNEQFF. The chain employs TRBV19 and TRBJ2-1; perhaps TRBD2 as D (7 bases). V gave up 3 bases and J gave up 3 bases, with 12 bases separating them. CDR3 length equals 15 residues. CDR1 is LNHDA and CDR2 is SQIVND in the germline V gene (reference sequence).

The rearrangement uses TRBV5-6 and TRBJ1-6; D is unclear. CDR3 size: 15 residues. Germline loops: CDR1 SGHDT, CDR2 YYEEEE. Trimming removed 0 bases from V and 4 bases from J, with 8 bases in between. CDR3 residues: CASSLDRRYNSPLHF. Written as DNA, the CDR3 is TGTGCCAGCAGCTTGGACAGACGTTATAATTCACCCCTCCACTTT.

The CDR3 loop reads CASSLDSSGGAKAQYF. The DNA for the CDR3 is TGTGCCAGCAGCTTAGATTCTAGCGGGGGGGCCAAGGCGCAGTATTTT. The J gene is TRBJ2-3, the V gene TRBV7-2; 12 nucleotides match TRBD2. Germline loops: CDR1 SGHTA, CDR2 FQGNSA. The CDR3 has 16 amino acids. The V gene end was trimmed by 1 base and the J gene end by 10 bases; junction bases not matched to a gene: 9.

This clone was observed once. The J gene is TRBJ1-2, the V gene TRBV18; perhaps TRBD1 as D (6 bases). Germline V lookup: CDR1 KGHSH, CDR2 LQKENI. The CDR3 is made up of 13 amino acids. Trimming took 3 bases from V and 6 from J, leaving 11 bases between them. CDR3 protein: CASSPQGTNGYTF. The CDR3 bases are TGTGCCAGCTCACCCCAGGGGACTAATGGCTACACCTTC.

The rearrangement uses TRBV28 and TRBJ2-5; D not resolved. Trimming shortened V by 2 bases and J by 2 bases, and 15 bases separated the two germline ends. This CDR3 is 16 amino acids long. Looked up from germline, CDR1 is MDHEN and CDR2 is SYDVKM. The CDR3 here is CASSLVDKGFQETQYF. DNA of the CDR3: TGTGCCAGCAGTTTAGTAGACAAAGGATTTCAAGAGACCCAGTACTTC.

The chain joins TRBV29-1 to TRBJ1-1; perhaps TRBD1 as D (6 bases). This CDR3 has 14 amino acids. Trimming removed 4 bases at V and 4 bases at J, with 16 bases between. Germline assignment: CDR1 SQVTM and CDR2 ANQGSEA. In DNA, the CDR3 is TGCAGCGTTGTTCGGGGACAAGGAGGCACTGAAGCTTTCTTT. It codes for CSVVRGQGGTEAFF.

The V and J genes are TRBV12-3 or TRBV12-4 and TRBJ1-1; D not certain. This CDR3 region has 11 residues. V dropped 5 bases and J dropped 11 bases, with 12 bases sitting between them. The CDR3 loop is CASSISRVAFF. CDR3 DNA: TGTGCCAGCAGTATTTCACGAGTCGCTTTCTTT.

This sequence joins TRBV6-5 and TRBJ1-5; TRBD1 aligns across 12 bases. CDR3 size: 14 residues. The V and J ends lost 6 bases and 7 bases, in that order; junction bases with no gene match: 4. CDR1 and CDR2 from the germline V gene are MNHEY and SVGAGI. The CDR3 loop reads CASRGQGANQPQHF. The CDR3 bases are TGTGCCAGCAGGGGACAGGGGGCGAACCAGCCCCAGCATTTT.

The chain carries TRBV9 and TRBJ2-7; D perhaps matches TRBD2 (6 bases). Deletions cut 1 base from V and 4 bases from J, with 9 bases between. Germline-derived CDR1 and CDR2 are SGDLS and YYNGEE. There are 13 residues in the CDR3. CDR3 sequence reads: CASSVQGGYEQYF. The CDR3 DNA follows: TGTGCCAGCAGCGTACAGGGAGGATACGAGCAGTACTTC.

V usage is TRBV7-6 and J usage is TRBJ2-5, with 9 bases lining up with TRBD2. Trimming took 1 base from V and 4 from J; bases not matched to a gene: 4. Germline V lookup: CDR1 SGHVS, CDR2 FNYEAQ. The CDR3 has 15 amino acids. CDR3 sequence: CASSLGGGALETQYF. DNA of the CDR3: TGTGCCAGCAGCTTAGGCGGGGGGGCCCTAGAGACCCAGTACTTC.

The V gene is TRBV19, the J gene TRBJ1-6, with TRBD1 matching 9 bases. Trimming at V came to 4 bases and at J to 10 bases, leaving 14 bases not matched to a gene. CDR1 LNHDA and CDR2 SQIVND come from the germline V gene (reference sequence). CDR3 length: 17 residues. This CDR3 is CASSNPGQGRNRSPLHF. The CDR3 region has the DNA TGTGCCAGTAGTAATCCCGGACAGGGGAGGAACCGGTCACCCCTCCACTTT.

This chain's CDR3 is CASSFQTGSDGNTIYF. The CDR3 DNA follows: TGTGCCAGCAGCTTCCAGACAGGGTCGGATGGAAACACCATATATTTT. The chain couples TRBV7-6 to TRBJ1-3, with TRBD1 matching over 7 bases. With V trimmed by 3 bases and J by 3 bases, 8 bases remained unmatched. The CDR3 loop spans 16 amino acids. CDR1 is SGHVS and CDR2 is FNYEAQ in the germline V gene.

This clone was counted once. J is TRBJ2-2 and V is TRBV29-1; 7 nucleotides agree with TRBD2. V shed 6 bases and J 2 bases; nucleotides not matched to a gene: 9. In germline, CDR1 is SQVTM, CDR2 ANQGSEA. This CDR3 has 15 residues. The CDR3 protein is CSVPKGGVNTGELFF. CDR3 DNA: TGCAGCGTCCCTAAGGGAGGGGTCAACACCGGGGAGCTGTTTTTT.

The genes are TRBV10-3 and TRBJ1-4; TRBD1 matches 7 bases. Looked up from germline, CDR1 is ENHRY and CDR2 is SYGVKD. The CDR3 is made up of 15 amino acids. V trimming: 3 bases; J trimming: 4 bases; junction bases outside the gene matches: 5. The CDR3, as DNA: TGTGCCATCAGTGAAACGACAGGGTTTAATGAAAAACTGTTTTTT. Translated, it gives CAISETTGFNEKLFF.

The chain is built from TRBV12-5 and TRBJ1-4; TRBD1 matches at 9 bases. The length of the CDR3 is 15 residues. Germline loops: CDR1 LGHNT, CDR2 FRNRAP. V lost 6 bases and J lost 3; bases outside the gene matches: 5. The CDR3 DNA reads TGTGCTAGTGGGGGCCGGACAGGGGCTAATGAAAAACTGTTTTTT. It encodes CASGGRTGANEKLFF.

V usage is TRBV7-9 and J usage is TRBJ1-6, with a tentative D call TRBD1 (6 bases). CDR3 length: 15 residues. V was clipped by 6 bases and J by 7 bases, with 16 bases between them. Germline V gene sequence: CDR1 SEHNR, CDR2 FQNEAQ (reference sequence). The CDR3 reads CASRRQDGDNSPLHF. The CDR3 DNA follows: TGTGCCAGCAGGAGACAGGACGGAGACAATTCACCCCTCCACTTT.

This rearrangement joins TRBV2 to TRBJ1-1; TRBD1 might be the D (6 bases). CDR3 length: 15 residues. V was cut by 7 bases and J by 1 base, with 16 bases left in between. In germline, CDR1 is SNHLY, CDR2 FYNNEI. The DNA for the CDR3 is TGTGCCAGCACCACACAGGGCCTTGGGAACACTGAAGCTTTCTTT. Its protein is CASTTQGLGNTEAFF. Combining the CDR3 with reference TRBV2 and TRBJ1-1 gives the whole variable domain EPEVTQTPSHQVTQMGQEVILRCVPISNHLYFYWYRQILGQKVEFLVSFYNNEISEKSEIFDDQFSVERPDGSNFTLKIRSTKLEDSAMYFCASTTQGLGNTEAFFGQGTRLTVV.

The chain combines TRBV7-2 with TRBJ2-3; D perhaps matches TRBD2 (5 bases). V was clipped by 4 bases and J by 3 bases, with 14 bases between them. The CDR3 is made up of 15 amino acids. Germline V lookup: CDR1 SGHTA, CDR2 FQGNSA. CDR3 nucleotide sequence: TGTGCCAGCAGCTATTCCCTAGCAAGTACAGATACGCAGTATTTT. Translating it yields CASSYSLASTDTQYF.

The chain joins TRBV6-5 to TRBJ1-2; D is ambiguous. Trimming left V 6 bases short and J 8 bases short, with 19 bases between. Germline V CDR1 and CDR2: MNHEY, SVGAGI. The CDR3 consists of 14 residues. The CDR3 protein is CASRLDTTRVGYTF. CDR3 bases: TGTGCCAGCAGGCTTGACACAACTCGAGTGGGCTACACCTTC.

The chain joins TRBV9 to TRBJ2-1; no firm D call. The CDR3 length is 15 residues. Germline CDR1 and CDR2: SGDLS and YYNGEE. V lost 3 bases and J lost 4, with 14 bases in between. CDR3 DNA sequence: TGTGCCAGCAGCGGGTGGGCAAGCTCTTACAATGAGCAGTTCTTC. Translating gives CASSGWASSYNEQFF.

V is TRBV28 and J is TRBJ1-4, with TRBD1 matching 7 bases. Germline V gives CDR1 MDHEN, CDR2 SYDVKM. With 4 bases clipped from V and 5 bases from J, the junction kept 4 bases outside the gene matches. The length of the CDR3 is 14 residues. CDR3 loop: CASSWRGLNEKLFF. In DNA form, the CDR3 reads TGTGCCAGCAGTTGGAGGGGGCTCAATGAAAAACTGTTTTTT.